This TCR beta chain was obtained from a study of T cells expressing NK-cell markers. Background on the study: HCMV seropositivity marked most of the eight sequenced donors; one was seronegative.

Synthesis of TCR beta cDNA relied on 5'RACE template switching carrying UMIs. Following a re-call of the 5' RACE reads, TCRdb has one entry per CDR3 protein and lacks DNA. The table for this sample gives about 260,000 distinct CDR3 sequences. The CDR3 length is 13 residues. Germline values: CDR1 SQVTM, CDR2 ANQGSEA. Sequenced: blood T cells: a sorted CD56 or NKG2C T cell subset, CD4+ or CD8+ T cells, or bulk PBMC T cells (not recorded which). The chain carries TRBV29-1 and TRBJ2-7; TCRdb proposes TRBD1, but this gene call is untestable without DNA. The TCR comes from a woman aged 18 to 75 in good health. CDR3 sequence: CSAWTGGSYEQYF.